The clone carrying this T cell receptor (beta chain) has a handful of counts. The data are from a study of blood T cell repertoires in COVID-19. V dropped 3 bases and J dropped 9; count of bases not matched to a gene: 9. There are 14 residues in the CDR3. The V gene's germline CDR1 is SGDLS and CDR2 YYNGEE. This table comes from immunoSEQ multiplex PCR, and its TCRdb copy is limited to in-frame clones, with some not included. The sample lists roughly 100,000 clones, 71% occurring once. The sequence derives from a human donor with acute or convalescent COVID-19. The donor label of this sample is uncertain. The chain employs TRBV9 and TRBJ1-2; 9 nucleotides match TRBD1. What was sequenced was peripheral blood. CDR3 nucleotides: TGTGCCAGCAGCGCCCAACCGGGACAGGGAAGCTACACCTTC. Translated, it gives CASSAQPGQGSYTF.